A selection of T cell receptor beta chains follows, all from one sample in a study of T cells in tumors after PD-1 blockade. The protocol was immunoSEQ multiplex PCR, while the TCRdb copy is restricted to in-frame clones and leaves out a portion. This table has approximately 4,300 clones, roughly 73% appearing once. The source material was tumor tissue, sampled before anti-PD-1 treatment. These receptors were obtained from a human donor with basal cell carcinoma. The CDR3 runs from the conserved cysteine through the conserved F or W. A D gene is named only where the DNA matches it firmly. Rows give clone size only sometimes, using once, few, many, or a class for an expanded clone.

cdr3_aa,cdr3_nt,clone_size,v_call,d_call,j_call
CASSLGDRGLGEKLFF,TGTGCCAGCAGCTTAGGGGACAGGGGCCTAGGTGAAAAACTGTTTTTT,NA,TRBV7-9,TRBD1,TRBJ1-4
CASSLATLAGISTDTQYF,TGTGCCAGCAGCTTAGCTACACTAGCGGGGATTAGCACAGATACGCAGTATTTT,NA,TRBV7-2,TRBD2,TRBJ2-3
CASSQDGGEPYEQYF,TGTGCCAGCAGCCAAGATGGGGGGGAACCCTACGAGCAGTACTTC,NA,TRBV4-2,TRBD2,TRBJ2-7
CASSIDQGVSGGPYNEQFF,TGTGCCAGTAGTATAGATCAGGGGGTTAGCGGGGGCCCATACAATGAGCAGTTCTTC,once,TRBV19,TRBD2,TRBJ2-1
CAWTTSGNTIYF,TGTGCCTGGACGACATCTGGAAACACCATATATTTT,NA,TRBV30,NA,TRBJ1-3
CASRGQGFNQPQHF,TGTGCCAGCAGAGGGCAGGGGTTTAATCAGCCCCAGCATTTT,NA,TRBV5-5,NA,TRBJ1-5
CAISERVGDRSYEQYF,TGTGCCATCAGTGAGCGGGTTGGGGACAGATCCTACGAGCAGTACTTC,NA,TRBV10-3,TRBD1,TRBJ2-7
CASTGLSQETQYF,TGCGCCAGCACTGGACTCTCTCAAGAGACCCAGTACTTC,NA,TRBV4-1,NA,TRBJ2-5
CASRWGRVAGGRETQYF,TGTGCCAGCAGGTGGGGTAGGGTAGCGGGGGGGCGAGAGACCCAGTACTTC,NA,TRBV2,TRBD2,TRBJ2-5
CASGNSGNTIYF,TGTGCCAGTGGGAACTCTGGAAACACCATATATTTT,NA,TRBV6-5,NA,TRBJ1-3
CASIGHSNTEAFF,TGTGCCAGCATCGGACATTCGAACACTGAAGCTTTCTTT,NA,TRBV6-5,NA,TRBJ1-1
CASEGTGELFF,TGTGCCAGCGAGGGAACCGGGGAGCTGTTTTTT,NA,TRBV2,NA,TRBJ2-2
CASGFTGGLFF,TGTGCTAGTGGTTTCACCGGGGGGCTGTTTTTT,NA,TRBV12-5,NA,TRBJ2-2
CASSFPQHF,TGTGCCAGCAGTTTTCCCCAGCATTTT,few,TRBV28,NA,TRBJ1-5
CASSLRQGSYNEQFF,TGTGCCAGCAGCTTACGACAGGGATCCTACAATGAGCAGTTCTTC,NA,TRBV7-8,TRBD1,TRBJ2-1
CASSFTPYNEQFF,TGTGCCAGCAGCTTTACACCCTACAATGAGCAGTTCTTC,few,TRBV5-5,NA,TRBJ2-1
CASSQENRVAYGYTF,TGTGCCAGCAGCCAAGAAAACAGGGTTGCCTATGGCTACACCTTC,NA,TRBV3-1/TRBV3-2,NA,TRBJ1-2
CASSFVGSGELFF,TGTGCCAGCAGTTTCGTGGGATCCGGGGAGCTGTTTTTT,NA,TRBV27,NA,TRBJ2-2
CASSIGSEAFF,TGTGCCAGCAGTATTGGTTCGGAAGCTTTCTTT,NA,TRBV2,NA,TRBJ1-1
CASSEQGHIQYF,TGTGCCAGCAGTGAACAGGGGCACATTCAGTACTTC,NA,TRBV12-3/TRBV12-4,TRBD1,TRBJ2-4
CASIPTQGTDTQYF,TGTGCCAGCATCCCCACCCAGGGCACAGATACGCAGTATTTT,NA,TRBV6-5,NA,TRBJ2-3
CASSLETQYF,TGTGCCAGCAGCCTAGAGACCCAGTACTTC,NA,TRBV3-1/TRBV3-2,NA,TRBJ2-5
CASSPDLYGYTF,TGTGCCAGCAGTCCGGATCTCTATGGCTACACCTTC,NA,TRBV7-9,NA,TRBJ1-2
CASSYRSSPLHF,TGTGCCAGCAGTTACAGAAGTTCACCCCTCCACTTT,NA,TRBV6-5,NA,TRBJ1-6
CASIRQAGTEAFF,TGCGCCAGCATAAGACAGGCGGGCACTGAAGCTTTCTTT,NA,TRBV10-2,NA,TRBJ1-1
CASSPFWGGGDLGYTF,TGCGCCAGCAGCCCGTTTTGGGGAGGAGGCGACCTTGGCTACACCTTC,NA,TRBV5-1,NA,TRBJ1-2
CSVVGVDYGYTF,TGCAGCGTTGTCGGGGTTGACTATGGCTACACCTTC,NA,TRBV29-1,NA,TRBJ1-2
CASSPETGAGNTIYF,TGTGCCAGCAGCCCGGAGACAGGGGCTGGAAACACCATATATTTT,once,TRBV9,TRBD1,TRBJ1-3
CASSLEYESLETQYF,TGTGCCAGCAGCTTGGAGTACGAATCCCTGGAGACCCAGTACTTC,NA,TRBV5-6,NA,TRBJ2-5
CASSGRDGSYNEQFF,TGTGCCAGCTCAGGCCGGGACGGCTCCTACAATGAGCAGTTCTTC,NA,TRBV18,NA,TRBJ2-1
CASSDGVLNTEAFF,TGCGCCAGCAGTGACGGGGTTCTGAACACTGAAGCTTTCTTT,NA,TRBV10-2,NA,TRBJ1-1
CSASSGDFSYNEQFF,TGCAGTGCTAGTAGCGGGGATTTTTCCTACAATGAGCAGTTCTTC,once,TRBV20-1,TRBD2,TRBJ2-1
CASRLRQAAYEQYF,TGTGCCAGCAGGCTGAGGCAGGCCGCCTACGAGCAGTACTTC,NA,TRBV6-6,NA,TRBJ2-7
CASSRGLAGTGELFF,TGTGCCAGCAGCCGGGGACTAGCGGGCACCGGGGAGCTGTTTTTT,NA,TRBV3-1/TRBV3-2,TRBD2,TRBJ2-2
CASSLAGRPGGPYNEQFF,TGTGCCAGCAGCTTAGCCGGTAGGCCAGGGGGCCCATACAATGAGCAGTTCTTC,NA,TRBV7-2,TRBD1,TRBJ2-1
CASSPPGRGRDNEQFF,TGTGCCAGCTCACCCCCGGGGCGGGGGCGCGACAATGAGCAGTTCTTC,NA,TRBV18,NA,TRBJ2-1
CASSILQNYGYTF,TGTGCCAGTAGTATACTACAGAACTATGGCTACACCTTC,NA,TRBV19,NA,TRBJ1-2
CATSGPGALSGNTIYF,TGTGCCACCAGCGGCCCTGGCGCGCTCTCTGGAAACACCATATATTTT,NA,TRBV15,NA,TRBJ1-3
CAISVGTGLSYEQYF,TGTGCCATCAGTGTAGGAACAGGTCTCTCCTACGAGCAGTACTTC,NA,TRBV10-3,NA,TRBJ2-7
CASSLSALYGYTF,TGTGCCAGCAGTTTATCGGCTCTCTATGGCTACACCTTC,NA,TRBV28,NA,TRBJ1-2
CASRPDRVETQYF,TGTGCCAGCAGGCCCGACAGGGTCGAGACCCAGTACTTC,NA,TRBV28,TRBD1,TRBJ2-5
CASSLRPAQDQPQHF,TGTGCCAGCAGCCTCCGGCCGGCACAGGATCAGCCCCAGCATTTT,NA,TRBV7-6,NA,TRBJ1-5
CSVDKGLANTEAFF,TGCAGCGTTGATAAGGGGCTGGCGAACACTGAAGCTTTCTTT,NA,TRBV29-1,NA,TRBJ1-1
CASSQRNEQFF,TGTGCCAGCAGCCAGCGCAATGAGCAGTTCTTC,NA,TRBV28,NA,TRBJ2-1
CASSPYQRGTGELFF,TGTGCCAGCTCACCCTACCAGCGGGGGACCGGGGAGCTGTTTTTT,NA,TRBV18,TRBD2,TRBJ2-2
CASSSTGTGRLNYGYTF,TGTGCCAGCAGCTCTACCGGGACAGGGAGATTAAACTATGGCTACACCTTC,NA,TRBV5-4,TRBD1,TRBJ1-2
CASSDRGIADTQYF,TGTGCCAGCAGCGACAGAGGGATCGCAGATACGCAGTATTTT,NA,TRBV6-6,NA,TRBJ2-3
CASSLAGDGSGANVLTF,TGTGCCAGCAGCTTAGCAGGGGACGGGTCTGGGGCCAACGTCCTGACTTTC,NA,TRBV7-8,NA,TRBJ2-6
CASSNTGEAFF,TGTGCCAGTAGTAATACAGGGGAAGCTTTCTTT,few,TRBV19,NA,TRBJ1-1
CASRTERDTQYF,TGTGCCAGCAGGACCGAGAGGGATACGCAGTATTTT,NA,TRBV12-3/TRBV12-4,NA,TRBJ2-3
CASSIGAPGTGELFF,TGTGCCAGCAGCATTGGCGCCCCTGGCACCGGGGAGCTGTTTTTT,NA,TRBV11-3,NA,TRBJ2-2
CASSPEIGSTEAFF,TGTGCCAGCAGCCCCGAGATTGGGTCCACTGAAGCTTTCTTT,NA,TRBV7-6,NA,TRBJ1-1
CASSIVMLAGESSYNEQFF,TGTGCCAGTAGTATAGTAATGCTAGCGGGGGAAAGCTCCTACAATGAGCAGTTCTTC,few,TRBV19,TRBD2,TRBJ2-1
CATDGFREPQHF,TGTGCCACCGACGGTTTTAGGGAGCCCCAGCATTTT,once,TRBV24-1,NA,TRBJ1-5
CASSPAETGTEAFF,TGTGCCAGCTCACCAGCCGAGACTGGCACTGAAGCTTTCTTT,NA,TRBV18,NA,TRBJ1-1
CASSLGGTGGADTQYF,TGTGCCAGCAGTTTAGGAGGGACAGGGGGCGCAGATACGCAGTATTTT,few,TRBV28,TRBD1,TRBJ2-3
CASSLREGSPLHF,TGTGCCAGCAGTTTAAGGGAGGGTTCACCCCTCCACTTT,NA,TRBV27,NA,TRBJ1-6
CASSVVTGGLNEQFF,TGTGCCAGCAGCGTAGTAACGGGGGGGCTAAATGAGCAGTTCTTC,NA,TRBV9,TRBD2,TRBJ2-1